This T cell receptor beta chain was sequenced in a study of regulatory T cells in long-lasting Graves disease. The time point: newly diagnosed GD, antithyroid drugs for less than 3 months. After RNA was extracted from PBMCs, the TCR library was made from it. The V and J ends lost 3 bases and 8 bases, in that order; junction bases with no gene match: 7. The CDR3 is made up of 14 amino acids. Per the germline V gene, CDR1 is SGHNT and CDR2 is YYREEE (reference sequence). In its sample, this clonotype was seen many times. Through Arm-PCR of CDR3 regions and iRepertoire HTBI primers, TCR beta libraries were built. TCRdb re-derived calls from the multiplex PCR reads in MiXCR, one entry per CDR3 protein. The sample contains roughly 560,000 distinct CDR3 sequences, about 11% of which appear only once. In addition, the sample was reused for a study of T cells in Graves' hyperthyroidism and ophthalmopathy.

This sequence was found in a woman aged 25 to 39 with Graves disease. The chain recombines TRBV5-4 with TRBJ2-1; the match to TRBD2 covers 8 bases. This specimen was peripheral blood mononuclear cells (PBMCs), taken at new diagnosis, from a patient treated with antithyroid drugs. CDR3 sequence (DNA): TGTGCCAGCAGCTCGAAGCGGGAGAGCGATGAGCAGTTCTTC. Translation gives CASSSKRESDEQFF. Complete variable domain (other parts from reference TRBV5-4 and TRBJ2-1): ETGVTQSPTHLIKTRGQQVTLRCSSQSGHNTVSWYQQALGQGPQFIFQYYREEENGRGNFPPRFSGLQFPNYSSELNVNALELDDSALYLCASSSKRESDEQFFGPGTRLTVL.